Listed here are 9 T cell receptor beta chains from one sample, sequenced in a study of cytomegalovirus exposure and HLA in healthy donors. Amplification used 60 Vbeta primers and 13 Jbeta primers. Sequencing was performed with immunoSEQ multiplex PCR; in TCRdb, only in-frame clones are kept and a portion is missing. The ten top clones account for approximately 1%, within a sample of 110,000 to 150,000 clones. Sequenced material: PBMCs. All receptors come from a male donor in good health and CMV-seronegative.

This chain uses TRBV29-1 with TRBJ2-2; 10 nucleotides line up with TRBD2. There are 16 residues in the CDR3. Germline V gene lookup returns CDR1 SQVTM and CDR2 ANQGSEA. The V segment lost 2 bases and the J segment 8 bases; nucleotides outside the gene matches: 11. CDR3 protein: CSVEKWSSGRRGELFF. DNA of the CDR3: TGCAGCGTTGAAAAGTGGTCTAGCGGGAGAAGAGGGGAGCTGTTTTTT.

This sequence joins TRBV29-1 and TRBJ1-5, with D possibly TRBD1 on 6 matching bases. V lost 7 bases, J lost 5 bases, and 15 bases lay in between. The CDR3 spans 13 residues. Germline CDR1 reads SQVTM; CDR2 reads ANQGSEA. The CDR3 loop is CSASEGVYQPQHF. Here the CDR3 DNA reads TGCAGCGCCTCCGAGGGGGTCTATCAGCCCCAGCATTTT. Based on the CDR3 plus reference TRBV29-1 and TRBJ1-5, the full variable domain is SAVISQKPSRDICQRGTSLTIQCQVDSQVTMMFWYRQQPGQSLTLIATANQGSEATYESGFVIDKFPISRPNLTFSTLTVSNMSPEDSSIYLCSASEGVYQPQHFGDGTRLSIL.

The rearrangement uses TRBV5-1 and TRBJ1-1; 7 positions agree with TRBD1. This CDR3 comprises 13 residues. V was pared by 7 bases and J by 0 bases, with 3 bases of the junction left unmatched. Germline values: CDR1 SGHRS, CDR2 YFSETQ. The CDR3 here is CASRQGVNTEAFF. As DNA, the CDR3 is TGCGCCAGCCGACAGGGTGTGAACACTGAAGCTTTCTTT. The whole variable domain, filled in from reference TRBV5-1 and TRBJ1-1, reads KAGVTQTPRYLIKTRGQQVTLSCSPISGHRSVSWYQQTPGQGLQFLFEYFSETQRNKGNFPGRFSGRQFSNSRSEMNVSTLELGDSALYLCASRQGVNTEAFFGQGTRLTVV.

The chain combines TRBV6-1 with TRBJ2-7; D might be TRBD1 (6 bases). Germline assignment: CDR1 MNHNS and CDR2 SASEGT. This CDR3 region has 13 residues. V was shortened by 6 bases and J by 3 bases, with 12 bases between the two germline ends. The CDR3 sequence is CASSSGTNYEQYF. The DNA for the CDR3 is TGTGCCAGCAGCTCCGGGACAAACTACGAGCAGTACTTC.

V is TRBV30 and J is TRBJ1-5; TRBD1 aligns across 8 bases. Germline V lookup: CDR1 GTSNPN, CDR2 SVGIG (reference sequence). The CDR3 contains 15 residues. V trimming: 2 bases; J trimming: 5 bases; junction bases outside the gene matches: 8. CDR3: CAWSSEQGQDQPQHF. Written as DNA, the CDR3 is TGTGCCTGGAGTTCCGAACAGGGACAGGATCAGCCCCAGCATTTT.

The CDR3 here is CASRPTNTGELFF. Here the CDR3 DNA reads TGTGCCAGCAGACCTACGAACACCGGGGAGCTGTTTTTT. The rearrangement links TRBV27 to TRBJ2-2; D is ambiguous. Germline values: CDR1 MNHEY, CDR2 SMNVEV (reference sequence). Trimming left V 6 bases short and J 0 bases short, with 5 bases between. This CDR3 spans 13 amino acids.

The chain links TRBV30 to TRBJ2-2, with 7 nucleotides matching TRBD1. The V and J ends lost 2 bases and 1 base, in that order; junction bases with no gene match: 10. The CDR3 is 17 amino acids. In germline, CDR1 is GTSNPN, CDR2 SVGIG (reference sequence). DNA for the CDR3: TGTGCCTGGAGTTATAGCGCCAGGGGGAAGAACACCGGGGAGCTGTTTTTT. As protein: CAWSYSARGKNTGELFF.

J is TRBJ2-2 and V is TRBV13, with 8 positions matching TRBD1. Germline V gene lookup returns CDR1 PRHDT and CDR2 FYEKMQ (reference sequence). The CDR3 length is 15 residues. V was pared by 4 bases and J by 5 bases, with 6 bases of the junction left unmatched. This chain's CDR3 is CASSYGQGRTGELFF. In DNA, the CDR3 is TGTGCCAGCAGCTATGGACAGGGCAGGACCGGGGAGCTGTTTTTT.

This sequence joins TRBV15 and TRBJ1-4, with D hard to call. From germline, CDR1 is LNHNV and CDR2 YYDKDF (reference sequence). This CDR3 has 16 amino acids. The V end was cut by 0 bases, the J end by 5 bases, with 13 bases between. For the CDR3, the DNA is TGTGCCACCAGCAGAGATCTTGGTCGCGTAAATGAAAAACTGTTTTTT. Translated, it gives CATSRDLGRVNEKLFF.